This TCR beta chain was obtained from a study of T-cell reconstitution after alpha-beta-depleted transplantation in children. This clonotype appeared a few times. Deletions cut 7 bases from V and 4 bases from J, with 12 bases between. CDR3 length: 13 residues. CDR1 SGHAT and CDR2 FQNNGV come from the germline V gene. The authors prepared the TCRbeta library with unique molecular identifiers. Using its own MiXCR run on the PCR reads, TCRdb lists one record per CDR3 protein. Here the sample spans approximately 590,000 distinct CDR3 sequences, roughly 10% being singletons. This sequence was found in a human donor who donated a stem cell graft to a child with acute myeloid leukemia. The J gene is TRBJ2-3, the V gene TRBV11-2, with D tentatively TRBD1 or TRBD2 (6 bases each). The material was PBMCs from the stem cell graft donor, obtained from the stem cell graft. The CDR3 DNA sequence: TGTGCCAGCACCCCGGAGGGGGCAGATACGCAGTATTTT. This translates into CASTPEGADTQYF. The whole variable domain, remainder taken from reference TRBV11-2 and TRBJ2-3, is EAGVAQSPRYKIIEKRQSVAFWCNPISGHATLYWYQQILGQGPKLLIQFQNNGVVDDSQLPKDRFSAERLKGVDSTLKIQPAKLEDSAVYLCASTPEGADTQYFGPGTRLTVL.